One sample yielded the 22 T cell receptor beta chains listed below, sequenced in a study of blood T cell dynamics during melanoma immunotherapy. Sequencing used immunoSEQ multiplex PCR; TCRdb keeps in-frame clones, though not all of them. The table records several thousand clones, approximately 77% of them present only once. The sample's time point: pre-treatment baseline. The sample in question was blood, obtained from a patient treated with checkpoint blockade. The receptors derive from a human donor with melanoma.

The chain recombines TRBV7-9 with TRBJ2-1, with D unclear. CDR1 and CDR2 (germline): SEHNR, FQNEAQ (reference sequence). V lost 1 base and J lost 0, with 4 bases in between. This CDR3 comprises 14 residues. The CDR3: CASSLEFSYNEQFF. The CDR3 region has the DNA TGTGCCAGCAGCTTAGAGTTCTCCTACAATGAGCAGTTCTTC. The variable domain in full, with the rest retrieved from reference TRBV7-9 and TRBJ2-1, is DTGVSQNPRHKITKRGQNVTFRCDPISEHNRLYWYRQTLGQGPEFLTYFQNEAQLEKSRLLSDRFSAERPKGSFSTLEIQRTEQGDSAMYLCASSLEFSYNEQFFGPGTRLTVL.

The chain uses TRBV5-1 and TRBJ2-2; maybe TRBD2 (6 bases). Germline assignment: CDR1 SGHRS and CDR2 YFSETQ. The CDR3 totals 17 residues. Trimming stripped 4 bases from V and 6 bases from J, with 22 bases between. As DNA, the CDR3 is TGCGCCAGCAGCCAGCTTGGAGTGCCCCGCGGGGCCGGGGAGCTGTTTTTT. It specifies CASSQLGVPRGAGELFF.

This chain uses TRBV14 with TRBJ1-6; D is possibly TRBD1 (5 bases). CDR3 size: 13 residues. V lost 4 bases, J lost 8 bases, and 9 bases lay in between. Germline values: CDR1 SGHDN, CDR2 FVKESK. CDR3 DNA sequence: TGTGCCAGCAGCCGGGGGGGAGATTCACCCCTCCACTTT. Translation: CASSRGGDSPLHF. Looking up the rest from reference TRBV14 and TRBJ1-6 gives the full variable domain: EAGVTQFPSHSVIEKGQTVTLRCDPISGHDNLYWYRRVMGKEIKFLLHFVKESKQDESGMPNNRFLAERTGGTYSTLKVQPAELEDSGVYFCASSRGGDSPLHFGNGTRLTVT.

This sequence joins TRBV14 and TRBJ2-7; TRBD2 matches at 10 bases. Germline V gene lookup returns CDR1 SGHDN and CDR2 FVKESK. With 2 bases clipped from V and 2 bases from J, the junction kept 12 bases outside the gene matches. The CDR3 contains 18 residues. CDR3 DNA: TGTGCCAGCAGCCAACTACCGCCTAGCGGGAGCCTTACCTACGAGCAGTACTTC. It specifies CASSQLPPSGSLTYEQYF.

The chain carries TRBV10-3 and TRBJ1-1; TRBD1 matches at 9 bases. CDR3 length equals 17 residues. The germline CDR1 and CDR2 sequences are ENHRY and SYGVKD. V shed 3 bases, J shed 0 bases, and the junction held 8 bases outside the gene matches. The CDR3 is CAISDEGQGLMNTEAFF. The CDR3, as DNA: TGTGCCATCAGTGATGAGGGACAGGGACTAATGAACACTGAAGCTTTCTTT.

The chain uses TRBV28 and TRBJ2-1; unclear D gene. Per germline, CDR1 MDHEN and CDR2 SYDVKM. The CDR3 loop spans 11 amino acids. V was trimmed by 1 base and J by 8 bases, leaving 3 bases between them. CDR3 nucleotides: TGTGCCAGCAGTTTATTGGATGAGCAGTTCTTC. This encodes CASSLLDEQFF.

This clone came up once. This chain links TRBV2 with TRBJ2-3; D gene ambiguous. V lost 10 bases and J 4 bases, leaving 12 bases between the germline ends. CDR3 length equals 12 residues. Germline CDR1 reads SNHLY; CDR2 reads FYNNEI. CDR3 sequence: CAITGDSDTQYF. The CDR3 coding sequence is TGTGCCATTACTGGGGATTCAGATACGCAGTATTTT. Full variable domain (rest looked up from reference TRBV2 and TRBJ2-3): EPEVTQTPSHQVTQMGQEVILRCVPISNHLYFYWYRQILGQKVEFLVSFYNNEISEKSEIFDDQFSVERPDGSNFTLKIRSTKLEDSAMYFCAITGDSDTQYFGPGTRLTVL.

The V and J genes are TRBV5-4 and TRBJ2-1, with 11 bases identical to TRBD2. This CDR3 contains 20 residues. Trimming removed 2 bases from V and 7 bases from J; junction bases left unmatched: 20. Germline CDR1 and CDR2: SGHNT and YYREEE (reference sequence). This CDR3 is CASSLSPLAGGPSIENEQFF. The CDR3 DNA follows: TGTGCCAGCAGCTTATCCCCCTTAGCGGGGGGGCCGAGTATAGAAAATGAGCAGTTCTTC. The variable domain in full, with the rest retrieved from reference TRBV5-4 and TRBJ2-1, is ETGVTQSPTHLIKTRGQQVTLRCSSQSGHNTVSWYQQALGQGPQFIFQYYREEENGRGNFPPRFSGLQFPNYSSELNVNALELDDSALYLCASSLSPLAGGPSIENEQFFGPGTRLTVL.

The DNA of the CDR3 is TGCGCCAGCAGCTCCGGGGGGGGTACCTACAATGAGCAGTTCTTC. Its translation: CASSSGGGTYNEQFF. The chain joins TRBV5-1 to TRBJ2-1, with 8 bases that match TRBD2. This CDR3 is built from 15 residues. The V segment lost 3 bases and the J segment 2 bases; nucleotides outside the gene matches: 4. The germline CDR1 and CDR2 sequences are SGHRS and YFSETQ.

This rearrangement joins TRBV10-3 to TRBJ2-1; 11 bases are a match to TRBD2. The CDR3 contains 14 residues. CDR1 and CDR2 from the germline V gene are ENHRY and SYGVKD. The V gene end was trimmed by 3 bases and the J gene end by 7 bases; junction bases not matched to a gene: 2. The CDR3 bases are TGTGCCATCAGTGACATAGCGGGGGGGAATGAGCAGTTCTTC. It translates to CAISDIAGGNEQFF.

The DNA of the CDR3 is TGTGCCAGCAGTTTCCCTGGGAGAGACTATGGCTACACCTTC. Its translation is CASSFPGRDYGYTF. V is TRBV28 and J is TRBJ1-2; D unclear. The germline V gene has CDR1 MDHEN and CDR2 SYDVKM. The CDR3 loop spans 14 amino acids. V dropped 3 bases and J dropped 3 bases, with 11 bases sitting between them.

The gene calls are TRBV7-2 and TRBJ1-2; D is possibly TRBD1 (6 bases). This CDR3 contains 17 residues. The V end lost 5 bases, the J end lost 4 bases, and 23 bases lay between the germline ends. Germline CDR1 SGHTA, CDR2 FQGNSA. For the CDR3, the DNA is TGTGCCAGCAGCCTGAGCCCCAACAGGGTTCTATCCTATGGCTACACCTTC. This gives the protein CASSLSPNRVLSYGYTF.

This clone was recorded once. The chain couples TRBV28 to TRBJ2-3; D unresolved. Germline V gene data show CDR1 as MDHEN and CDR2 as SYDVKM. This CDR3 is 14 amino acids long. The V and J ends lost 6 bases and 0 bases respectively, with 10 bases between them. The CDR3 is CASSLDSSTDTQYF. In DNA, the CDR3 is TGTGCCAGCAGCCTAGACTCTAGCACAGATACGCAGTATTTT.

The sample holds one count of this clone. J is TRBJ2-3 and V is TRBV9; 7 nucleotides match TRBD2. Germline trimming cut 3 bases from V and 7 bases from J; bases unmatched to any gene: 11. CDR1 and CDR2 from the germline V gene are SGDLS and YYNGEE. The CDR3 contains 15 residues. In DNA, the CDR3 is TGTGCCAGCAGCGCTGGGAGCGGGGAGGGAAATACGCAGTATTTT. As protein: CASSAGSGEGNTQYF.

This clone was seen only a few times. This chain connects TRBV7-2 to TRBJ1-1; D is perhaps TRBD1 (5 bases). V shed 3 bases and J shed 6 bases, with 11 bases lying between them. This CDR3 has 13 amino acids. In germline, CDR1 is SGHTA, CDR2 FQGNSA. This chain's CDR3 is CASSFGGDAEAFF. For the CDR3, the DNA is TGTGCCAGCAGCTTCGGGGGTGACGCTGAAGCTTTCTTT.

J is TRBJ2-7 and V is TRBV6-1, with 11 bases fitting TRBD2. This CDR3 has 14 amino acids. After removal of 6 bases from V and 2 bases from J, the junction contained 3 bases not matched to a gene. Germline V gene data show CDR1 as MNHNS and CDR2 as SASEGT. The CDR3 DNA reads TGTGCCAGCAGCCCACTAGCGGGGGCCTACGAGCAGTACTTC. Its protein is CASSPLAGAYEQYF.

The chain is built from TRBV5-1 and TRBJ2-3, with 10 bases fitting TRBD2. V lost 4 bases and J lost 5; bases outside the gene matches: 10. The germline CDR1 and CDR2 sequences are SGHRS and YFSETQ. The CDR3 sequence is 16 residues long. The CDR3 sequence is CASSPGTSARGDTQYF. The CDR3 nucleotides are TGCGCCAGCAGCCCCGGGACTAGCGCGAGAGGAGATACGCAGTATTTT.

This sequence joins TRBV2 and TRBJ2-2, with 7 bases aligning to TRBD2. J lost 6 bases, V lost 8 bases, and 9 bases had no gene match. Germline V gene data show CDR1 as SNHLY and CDR2 as FYNNEI. The CDR3 contains 14 residues. The CDR3 nucleotides read TGTGCCAGCGGGGGGGGAAAAGCCGCCGGGGAGCTGTTTTTT. Translated: CASGGGKAAGELFF.

The CDR3 DNA reads as TGTGCCAGCAGCTTAGATCGGACAGGGGCCTACTACGAGCAGTACTTC. Protein: CASSLDRTGAYYEQYF. This rearrangement joins TRBV11-2 to TRBJ2-7; 9 bases fit TRBD1. This CDR3 is built from 16 residues. CDR1 and CDR2 from the germline V gene are SGHAT and FQNNGV. The V segment lost 0 bases and the J segment 3 bases; nucleotides outside the gene matches: 6. Based on the CDR3 plus reference TRBV11-2 and TRBJ2-7, the full variable domain is EAGVAQSPRYKIIEKRQSVAFWCNPISGHATLYWYQQILGQGPKLLIQFQNNGVVDDSQLPKDRFSAERLKGVDSTLKIQPAKLEDSAVYLCASSLDRTGAYYEQYFGPGTRLTVT.

The DNA of the CDR3 is TGTGCCAGCAGCCCCGGGACCCCAAGTTCACCCCTCCACTTT. This codes for CASSPGTPSSPLHF. The gene calls are TRBV28 and TRBJ1-6, with D perhaps matching TRBD1 (5 bases). The CDR3 has 14 amino acids. The ends were cut back, 6 bases at V and 9 bases at J, with 15 bases in the middle. Germline V gene data show CDR1 as MDHEN and CDR2 as SYDVKM.

V and J are TRBV5-1 and TRBJ2-2, with 10 bases that match TRBD1. The V and J ends lost 4 bases and 5 bases, in that order; junction bases with no gene match: 5. Germline V CDR1 and CDR2: SGHRS, YFSETQ. This CDR3 is 15 amino acids long. The CDR3 loop reads CASSPGQGGTGELFF. CDR3 sequence (DNA): TGCGCCAGCAGCCCCGGACAGGGGGGAACCGGGGAGCTGTTTTTT.

This clone was seen a few times. This sequence joins TRBV7-9 and TRBJ1-1, with D hard to call. This CDR3 contains 12 residues. Germline-derived CDR1 and CDR2 are SEHNR and FQNEAQ (reference sequence). V lost 5 bases and J 7 bases, leaving 11 bases between the germline ends. CDR3 in amino acids: CASSASGGEAFF. The CDR3 bases are TGTGCCAGCAGCGCTTCTGGCGGTGAAGCTTTCTTT.